Listed here are 8 T cell receptor beta chains from one sample, sequenced in a study of blood T cell repertoires in COVID-19 (dated by TCRdb to the early 2020s). Library method: the immunoSEQ multiplex PCR assay. Entries here come from immuneACCESS through TCRdb and include only in-frame sequences with V and J called. Some clones fail to appear in such tables; in the studies checked, an unresolved V gene covers under half of the shortfall, and the cause of the remainder is unknown. The sample table shows about 190,000 clones, and around 73% are seen once. About 18% of the sample rests with the top ten. Input material: PBMCs or T cells enriched from blood (not recorded which). Every receptor here comes from a woman in her fifties or sixties who had recovered from COVID-19.

This sequence joins TRBV5-5 and TRBJ2-7; 11 bases match TRBD2. J gave up 3 bases and V 2 bases, and 7 bases lay outside the gene matches. The CDR3 is made up of 16 amino acids. CDR1 SGHKS and CDR2 YYEKEE come from the germline V gene (reference sequence). The CDR3 DNA sequence: TGTGCCAGCAGCTTAACCGGGACTAGCGGCCTCTACGAGCAGTACTTC. It yields the protein CASSLTGTSGLYEQYF.

As DNA, the CDR3 is TGTGCCAGCAGTTTCCCCGGGGAACTGTTTTTT. Translating gives CASSFPGELFF. The chain couples TRBV28 to TRBJ1-4; D remains unclear. The germline V gene has CDR1 MDHEN and CDR2 SYDVKM. The CDR3 totals 11 residues. The V end lost 3 bases, the J end lost 12 bases, and 8 bases lay between the germline ends. The full variable domain, completed using reference TRBV28 and TRBJ1-4, is DVKVTQSSRYLVKRTGEKVFLECVQDMDHENMFWYRQDPGLGLRLIYFSYDVKMKEKGDIPEGYSVSREKKERFSLILESASTNQTSMYLCASSFPGELFFGSGTQLSVL.

Only one count was recorded for this clone. The CDR3 reads CASRRQPYNEQFF. The CDR3, as DNA: TGTGCCAGCAGGCGACAGCCCTACAATGAGCAGTTCTTC. The chain couples TRBV12-3 or TRBV12-4 to TRBJ2-1; D possibly corresponds to TRBD1 (5 bases). V gave up 6 bases and J gave up 2 bases, with 8 bases separating them. The CDR3 covers 13 residues.

The chain joins TRBV5-8 to TRBJ1-3; D is unclear. CDR3 size: 14 residues. Trimming removed 2 bases at V and 4 bases at J, with 10 bases between. Germline CDR1 reads SGHTS; CDR2 reads YDEGEE. The CDR3 protein is CASSFRREGNTIYF. In nucleotides, the CDR3 is TGTGCCAGCAGCTTCCGGCGGGAAGGAAACACCATATATTTT.

The V call is TRBV6-1, the J call TRBJ1-2, with TRBD1 matching 7 bases. Germline CDR1 reads MNHNS; CDR2 reads SASEGT. V shed 1 base, J shed 7 bases, and the junction held 3 bases outside the gene matches. The CDR3 totals 13 residues. The CDR3 spells CASSEEDRSGYTF. CDR3 coding DNA: TGTGCCAGCAGTGAAGAGGACAGGAGTGGCTACACCTTC.

The chain employs TRBV29-1 and TRBJ2-2; 8 nucleotides line up with TRBD2. The CDR3 extends over 18 amino acids. Germline CDR1 reads SQVTM; CDR2 reads ANQGSEA. V was pared by 7 bases and J by 2 bases, with 18 bases of the junction left unmatched. CDR3 sequence (DNA): TGCAGCGCCCTCCCTTGGGGTAGCGGGGAACCCAACACCGGGGAGCTGTTTTTT. It encodes CSALPWGSGEPNTGELFF.

In this sample, this clone turned up a few times. This sequence joins TRBV28 and TRBJ2-7, with TRBD1 identical over 9 bases. J was trimmed by 4 bases and V by 6 bases; bases with no gene match: 13. CDR1 MDHEN and CDR2 SYDVKM come from the germline V gene. The CDR3 spans 16 residues. CDR3 protein: CASRVGGTGNDYEQYF. CDR3 coding DNA: TGTGCCAGCAGAGTCGGCGGGACAGGGAATGATTACGAGCAGTACTTC.

The V call is TRBV29-1, the J call TRBJ2-3, with TRBD1 matching over 8 bases. This CDR3 is built from 15 residues. Trimming removed 6 bases from V and 0 bases from J; junction bases left unmatched: 8. The germline V gene encodes CDR1 SQVTM and CDR2 ANQGSEA. This CDR3 is CSVPGGVFSTDTQYF. CDR3 nucleotide sequence: TGCAGCGTACCAGGGGGCGTTTTTAGCACAGATACGCAGTATTTT.